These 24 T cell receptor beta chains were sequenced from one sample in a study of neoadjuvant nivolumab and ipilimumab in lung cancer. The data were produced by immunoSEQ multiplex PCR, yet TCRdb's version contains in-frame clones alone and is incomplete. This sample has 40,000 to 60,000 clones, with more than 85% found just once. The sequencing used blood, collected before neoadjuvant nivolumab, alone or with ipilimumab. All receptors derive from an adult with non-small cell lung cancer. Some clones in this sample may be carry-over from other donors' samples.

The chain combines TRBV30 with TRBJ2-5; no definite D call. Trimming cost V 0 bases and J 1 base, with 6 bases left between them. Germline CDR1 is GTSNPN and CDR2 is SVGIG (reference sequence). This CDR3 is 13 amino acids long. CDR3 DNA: TGTGCCTGGAGTGTTTTCGCCCAAGAGACCCAGTACTTC. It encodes CAWSVFAQETQYF.

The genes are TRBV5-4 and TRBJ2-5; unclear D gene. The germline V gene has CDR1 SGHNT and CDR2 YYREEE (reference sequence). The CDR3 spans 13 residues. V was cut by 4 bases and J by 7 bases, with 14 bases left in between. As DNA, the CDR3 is TGTGCCAGCAGCCCACCGCCGGGCGGGACCCAGTACTTC. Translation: CASSPPPGGTQYF.

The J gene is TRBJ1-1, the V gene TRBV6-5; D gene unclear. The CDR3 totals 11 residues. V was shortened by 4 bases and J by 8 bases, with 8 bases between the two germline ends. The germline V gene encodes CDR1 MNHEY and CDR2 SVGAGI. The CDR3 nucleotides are TGTGCCAGCAGTTCTCCTCGGGAAGCTTTCTTT. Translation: CASSSPREAFF.

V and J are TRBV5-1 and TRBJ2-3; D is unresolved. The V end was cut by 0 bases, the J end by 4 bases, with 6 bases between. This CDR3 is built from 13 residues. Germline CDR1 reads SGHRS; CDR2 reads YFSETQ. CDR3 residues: CASSLDLPDTQYF. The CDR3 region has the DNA TGCGCCAGCAGCTTGGATCTTCCAGATACGCAGTATTTT.

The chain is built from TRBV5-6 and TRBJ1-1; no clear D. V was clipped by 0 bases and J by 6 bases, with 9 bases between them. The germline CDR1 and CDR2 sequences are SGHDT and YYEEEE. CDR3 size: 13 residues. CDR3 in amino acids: CASSLGGGAEAFF. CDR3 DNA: TGTGCCAGCAGCTTGGGCGGCGGGGCTGAAGCTTTCTTT.

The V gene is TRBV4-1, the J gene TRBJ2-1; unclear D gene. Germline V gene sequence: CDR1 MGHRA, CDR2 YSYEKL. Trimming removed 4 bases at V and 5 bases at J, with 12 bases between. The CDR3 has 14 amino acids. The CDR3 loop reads CASSLRTDHNEQFF. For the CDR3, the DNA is TGCGCCAGCAGCCTACGGACCGACCACAATGAGCAGTTCTTC.

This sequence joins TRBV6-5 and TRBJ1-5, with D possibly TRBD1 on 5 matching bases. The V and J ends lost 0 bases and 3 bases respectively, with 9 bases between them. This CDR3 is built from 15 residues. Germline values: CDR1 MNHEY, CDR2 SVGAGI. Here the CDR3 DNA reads TGTGCCAGCAGTTACTCGGCCAGGGACAATCAGCCCCAGCATTTT. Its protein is CASSYSARDNQPQHF.

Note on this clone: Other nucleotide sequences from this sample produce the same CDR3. The CDR3 DNA reads as TGTGCCAGCAGCCCACGGGGCACAGATACGCAGTATTTT. It specifies CASSPRGTDTQYF. The chain combines TRBV6-6 with TRBJ2-3; D is unclear. Germline values: CDR1 MNHNY, CDR2 SVGAGI (reference sequence). There are 13 residues in the CDR3. V shed 6 bases and J shed 1 base, with 8 bases lying between them.

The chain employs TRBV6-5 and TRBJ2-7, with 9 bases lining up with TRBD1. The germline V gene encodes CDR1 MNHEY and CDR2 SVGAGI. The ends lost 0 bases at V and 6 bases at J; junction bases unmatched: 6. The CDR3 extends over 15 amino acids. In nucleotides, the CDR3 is TGTGCCAGCAGTTACTCGGACGGGACAGGGTTCGAGCAGTACTTC. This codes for CASSYSDGTGFEQYF.

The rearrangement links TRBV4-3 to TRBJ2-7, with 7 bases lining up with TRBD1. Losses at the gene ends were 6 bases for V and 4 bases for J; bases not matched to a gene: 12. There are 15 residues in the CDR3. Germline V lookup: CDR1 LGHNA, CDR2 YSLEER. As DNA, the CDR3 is TGCGCCAGCAGTCGCGGACAGGACTCCTTTTACGAGCAGTACTTC. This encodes CASSRGQDSFYEQYF.

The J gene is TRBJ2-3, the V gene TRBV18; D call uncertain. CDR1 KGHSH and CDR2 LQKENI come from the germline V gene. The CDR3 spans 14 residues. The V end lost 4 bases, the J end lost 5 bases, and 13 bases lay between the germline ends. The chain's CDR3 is CASSLLLVGDTQYF. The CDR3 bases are TGTGCCAGCTCACTACTCCTCGTCGGAGATACGCAGTATTTT.

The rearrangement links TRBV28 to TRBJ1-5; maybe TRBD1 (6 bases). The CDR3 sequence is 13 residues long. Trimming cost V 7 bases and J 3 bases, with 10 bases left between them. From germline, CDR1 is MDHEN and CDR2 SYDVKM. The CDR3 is CASITGYNQPQHF. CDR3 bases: TGTGCCAGCATAACAGGGTACAATCAGCCCCAGCATTTT.

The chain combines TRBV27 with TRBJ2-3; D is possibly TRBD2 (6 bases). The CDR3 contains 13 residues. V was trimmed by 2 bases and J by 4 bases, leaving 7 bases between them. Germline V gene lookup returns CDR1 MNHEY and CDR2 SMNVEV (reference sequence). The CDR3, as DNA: TGTGCCAGCAGTTTACCGGGAGCAGATACGCAGTATTTT. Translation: CASSLPGADTQYF.

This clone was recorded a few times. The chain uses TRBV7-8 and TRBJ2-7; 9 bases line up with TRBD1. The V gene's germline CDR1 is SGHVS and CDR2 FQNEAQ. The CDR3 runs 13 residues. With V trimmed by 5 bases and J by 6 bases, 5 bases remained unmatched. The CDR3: CASSLGGQGEQYF. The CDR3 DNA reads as TGTGCCAGCAGCCTTGGGGGACAGGGCGAGCAGTACTTC.

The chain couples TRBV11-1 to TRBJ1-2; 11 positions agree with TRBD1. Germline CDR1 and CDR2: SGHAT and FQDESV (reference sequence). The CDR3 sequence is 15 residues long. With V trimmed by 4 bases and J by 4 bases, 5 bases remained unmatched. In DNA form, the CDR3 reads TGTGCCAGCAGCTCATCCGGGACAGGGGGCTATGGCTACACCTTC. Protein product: CASSSSGTGGYGYTF. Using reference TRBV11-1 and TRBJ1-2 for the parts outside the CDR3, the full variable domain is EAEVAQSPRYKITEKSQAVAFWCDPISGHATLYWYRQILGQGPELLVQFQDESVVDDSQLPKDRFSAERLKGVDSTLKIQPAELGDSAMYLCASSSSGTGGYGYTFGSGTRLTVV.

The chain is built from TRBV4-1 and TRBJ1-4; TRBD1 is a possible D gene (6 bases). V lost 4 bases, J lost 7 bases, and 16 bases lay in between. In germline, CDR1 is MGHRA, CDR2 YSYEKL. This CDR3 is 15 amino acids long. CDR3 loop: CASSPSGTRVEKLFF. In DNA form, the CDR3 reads TGCGCCAGCAGCCCTTCCGGGACAAGAGTTGAAAAACTGTTTTTT.

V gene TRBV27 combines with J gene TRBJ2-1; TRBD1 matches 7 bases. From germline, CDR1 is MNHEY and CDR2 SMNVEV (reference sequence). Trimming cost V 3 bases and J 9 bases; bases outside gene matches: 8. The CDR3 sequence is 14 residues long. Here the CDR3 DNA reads TGTGCCAGCAGTTTTAAAGAACAGGGGACTGAGCAGTTCTTC. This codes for CASSFKEQGTEQFF.

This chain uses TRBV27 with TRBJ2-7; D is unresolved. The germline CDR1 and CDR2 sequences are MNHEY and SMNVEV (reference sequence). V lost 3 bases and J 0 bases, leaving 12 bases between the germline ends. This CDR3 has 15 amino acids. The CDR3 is CASSFAPGTSYEQYF. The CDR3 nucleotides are TGTGCCAGCAGTTTCGCCCCAGGAACCTCCTACGAGCAGTACTTC.

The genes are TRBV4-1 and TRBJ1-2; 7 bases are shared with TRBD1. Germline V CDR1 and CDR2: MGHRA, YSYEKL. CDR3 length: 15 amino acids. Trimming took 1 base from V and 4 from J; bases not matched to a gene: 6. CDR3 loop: CASSQALGQSYGYTF. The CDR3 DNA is TGCGCCAGCAGCCAAGCCCTGGGACAGAGCTATGGCTACACCTTC.

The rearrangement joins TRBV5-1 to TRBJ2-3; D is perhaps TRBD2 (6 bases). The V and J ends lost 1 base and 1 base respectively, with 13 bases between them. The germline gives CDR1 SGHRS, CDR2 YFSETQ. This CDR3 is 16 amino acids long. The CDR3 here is CASSLKGASGTDTQYF. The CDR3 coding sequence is TGCGCCAGCAGCTTGAAAGGGGCTAGCGGCACAGATACGCAGTATTTT. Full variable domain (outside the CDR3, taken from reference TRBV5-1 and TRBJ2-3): KAGVTQTPRYLIKTRGQQVTLSCSPISGHRSVSWYQQTPGQGLQFLFEYFSETQRNKGNFPGRFSGRQFSNSRSEMNVSTLELGDSALYLCASSLKGASGTDTQYFGPGTRLTVL.

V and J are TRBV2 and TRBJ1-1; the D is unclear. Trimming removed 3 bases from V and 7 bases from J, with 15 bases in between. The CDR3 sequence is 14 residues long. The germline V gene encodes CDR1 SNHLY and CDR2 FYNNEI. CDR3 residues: CASSETRLLGEAFF. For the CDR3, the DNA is TGTGCCAGCAGTGAGACACGGTTGTTAGGTGAAGCTTTCTTT.

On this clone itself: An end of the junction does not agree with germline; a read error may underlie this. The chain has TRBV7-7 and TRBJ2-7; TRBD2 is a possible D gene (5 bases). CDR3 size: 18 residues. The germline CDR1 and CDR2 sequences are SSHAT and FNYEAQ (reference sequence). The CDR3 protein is CASSARLKVGLTSYEQYF. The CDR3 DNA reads TGTGCTAGCAGCGCAAGGCTAAAAGTCGGACTCACATCCTACGAGCAGTACTTC.

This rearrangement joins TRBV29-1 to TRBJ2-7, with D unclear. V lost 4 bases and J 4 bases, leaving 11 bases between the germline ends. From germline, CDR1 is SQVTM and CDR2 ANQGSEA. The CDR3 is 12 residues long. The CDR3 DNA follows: TGCAGCGTTGTAAGGGAAACATACGAGCAGTACTTC. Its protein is CSVVRETYEQYF.

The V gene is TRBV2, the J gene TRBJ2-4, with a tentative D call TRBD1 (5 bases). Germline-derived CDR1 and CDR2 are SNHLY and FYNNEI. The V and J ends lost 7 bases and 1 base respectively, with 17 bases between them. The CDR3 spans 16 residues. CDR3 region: CASKPPGIEAKNIQYF. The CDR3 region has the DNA TGTGCCAGCAAACCCCCAGGGATCGAGGCCAAAAACATTCAGTACTTC.